This T cell receptor beta chain emerged from a study of preoperative IRX-2 immunotherapy in early breast cancer. Only in-frame clones appear in the TCRdb table, and some are missing; sequencing was by immunoSEQ multiplex PCR. The data show 40,000 to 50,000 clones, roughly 80% seen once. Treatment in this sample: preoperative locoregional IRX-2 cytokine immunotherapy. Patients received preoperative, locoregional IRX-2 cytokine immunotherapy in a phase Ib study. This sequence was found in a human donor with breast cancer. The source material was tumor tissue, sampled after IRX-2 immunotherapy.

The CDR3 DNA is TGCGCCAGCAGCTTGAGGTCGGGAGTCTACAATGAGCAGTTCTTC. This encodes CASSLRSGVYNEQFF. The genes are TRBV5-1 and TRBJ2-1, with D tentatively TRBD2 (6 bases). CDR1 is SGHRS and CDR2 is YFSETQ in the germline V gene. This CDR3 is built from 15 residues. Trimming cost V 1 base and J 3 bases, with 11 bases left between them.